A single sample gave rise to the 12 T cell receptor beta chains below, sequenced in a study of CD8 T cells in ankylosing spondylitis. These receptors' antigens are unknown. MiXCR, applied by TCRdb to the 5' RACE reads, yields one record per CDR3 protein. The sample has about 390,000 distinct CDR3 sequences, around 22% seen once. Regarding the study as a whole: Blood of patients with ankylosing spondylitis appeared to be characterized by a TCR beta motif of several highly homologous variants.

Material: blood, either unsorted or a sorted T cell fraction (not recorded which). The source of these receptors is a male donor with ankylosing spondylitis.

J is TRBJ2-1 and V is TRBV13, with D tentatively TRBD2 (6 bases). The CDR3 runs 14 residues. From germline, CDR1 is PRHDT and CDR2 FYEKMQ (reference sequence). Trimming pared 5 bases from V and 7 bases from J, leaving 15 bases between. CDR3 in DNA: TGTGCCAGCAGCCCAAGGGACTGGCGGAATGAGCAGTTCTTC. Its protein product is CASSPRDWRNEQFF.

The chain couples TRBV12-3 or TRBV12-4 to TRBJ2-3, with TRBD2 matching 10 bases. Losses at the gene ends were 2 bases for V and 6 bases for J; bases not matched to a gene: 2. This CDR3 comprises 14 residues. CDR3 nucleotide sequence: TGTGCCAGCAGTTTACCAGCGGGAGGGGATACGCAGTATTTT. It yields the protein CASSLPAGGDTQYF.

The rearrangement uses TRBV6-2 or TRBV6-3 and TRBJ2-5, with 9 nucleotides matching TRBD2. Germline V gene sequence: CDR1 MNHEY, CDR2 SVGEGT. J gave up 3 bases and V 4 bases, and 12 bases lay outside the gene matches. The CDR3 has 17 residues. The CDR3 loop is CASSFLGSGSEEETQYF. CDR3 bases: TGTGCCAGCAGTTTTCTCGGTAGCGGGAGTGAGGAAGAGACCCAGTACTTC.

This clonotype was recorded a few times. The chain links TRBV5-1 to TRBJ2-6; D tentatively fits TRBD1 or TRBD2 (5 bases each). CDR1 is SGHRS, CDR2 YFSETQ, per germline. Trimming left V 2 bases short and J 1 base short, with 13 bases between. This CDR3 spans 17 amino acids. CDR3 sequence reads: CASSFILRESGANVLTF. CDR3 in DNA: TGCGCCAGCAGCTTTATACTCAGGGAGTCTGGGGCCAACGTCCTGACTTTC.

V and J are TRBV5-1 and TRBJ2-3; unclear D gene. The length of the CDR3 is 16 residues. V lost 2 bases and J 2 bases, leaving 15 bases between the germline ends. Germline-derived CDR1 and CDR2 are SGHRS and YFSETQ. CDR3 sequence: CASSFGTRTTTDTQYF. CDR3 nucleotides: TGCGCCAGCAGCTTTGGAACGAGGACCACCACAGATACGCAGTATTTT. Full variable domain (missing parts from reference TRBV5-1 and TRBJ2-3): KAGVTQTPRYLIKTRGQQVTLSCSPISGHRSVSWYQQTPGQGLQFLFEYFSETQRNKGNFPGRFSGRQFSNSRSEMNVSTLELGDSALYLCASSFGTRTTTDTQYFGPGTRLTVL.

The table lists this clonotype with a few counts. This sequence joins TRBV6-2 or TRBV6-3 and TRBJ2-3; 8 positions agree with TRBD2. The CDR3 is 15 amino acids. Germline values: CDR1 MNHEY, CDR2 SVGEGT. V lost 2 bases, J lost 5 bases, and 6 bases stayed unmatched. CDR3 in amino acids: CASSYKAGAGDTQYF. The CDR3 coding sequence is TGTGCCAGCAGTTACAAAGCGGGAGCTGGAGATACGCAGTATTTT.

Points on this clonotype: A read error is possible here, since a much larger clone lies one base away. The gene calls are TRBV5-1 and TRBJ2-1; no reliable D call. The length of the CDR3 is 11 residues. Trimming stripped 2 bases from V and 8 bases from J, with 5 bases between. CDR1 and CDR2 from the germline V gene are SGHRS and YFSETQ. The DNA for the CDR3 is TGCGCCAGCAGCTTCATCGATGAGCAGTTCTTC. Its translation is CASSFIDEQFF.

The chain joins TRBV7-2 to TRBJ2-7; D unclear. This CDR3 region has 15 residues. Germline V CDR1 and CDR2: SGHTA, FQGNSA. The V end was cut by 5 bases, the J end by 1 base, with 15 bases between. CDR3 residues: CASSPMSMESYEQYF. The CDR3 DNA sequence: TGTGCCAGCAGCCCTATGTCCATGGAGTCCTACGAGCAGTACTTC.

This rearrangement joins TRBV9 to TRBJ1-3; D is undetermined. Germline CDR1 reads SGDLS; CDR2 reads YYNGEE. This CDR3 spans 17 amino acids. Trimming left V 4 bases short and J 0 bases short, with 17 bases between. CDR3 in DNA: TGTGCCAGCAGCCCCATTGACTTATCTTACTCTGGAAACACCATATATTTT. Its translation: CASSPIDLSYSGNTIYF.

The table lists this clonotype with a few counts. CDR3: CASSPGQLQETQYF. The CDR3 DNA is TGTGCCAGCTCACCGGGACAGCTCCAAGAGACCCAGTACTTC. This rearrangement joins TRBV18 to TRBJ2-5; 7 nucleotides match TRBD1. Germline V lookup: CDR1 KGHSH, CDR2 LQKENI. The CDR3 has 14 residues. The trim removed 3 bases at V and 1 base at J, leaving 2 bases unmatched.

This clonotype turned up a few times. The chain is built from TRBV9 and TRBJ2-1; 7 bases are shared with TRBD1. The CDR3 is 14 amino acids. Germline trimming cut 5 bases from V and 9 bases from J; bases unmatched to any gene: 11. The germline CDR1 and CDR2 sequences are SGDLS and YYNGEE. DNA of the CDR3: TGTGCCAGCAGGGGGAAACAGGGGACGGCTGAGCAGTTCTTC. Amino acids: CASRGKQGTAEQFF.

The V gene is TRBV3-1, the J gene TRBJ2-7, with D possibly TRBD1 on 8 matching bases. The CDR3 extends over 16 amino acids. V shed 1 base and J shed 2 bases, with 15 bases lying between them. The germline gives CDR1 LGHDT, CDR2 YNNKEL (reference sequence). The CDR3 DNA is TGTGCCAGCAGCCAAGTCTACAGGGGGGGACCCTACGAGCAGTACTTC. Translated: CASSQVYRGGPYEQYF.